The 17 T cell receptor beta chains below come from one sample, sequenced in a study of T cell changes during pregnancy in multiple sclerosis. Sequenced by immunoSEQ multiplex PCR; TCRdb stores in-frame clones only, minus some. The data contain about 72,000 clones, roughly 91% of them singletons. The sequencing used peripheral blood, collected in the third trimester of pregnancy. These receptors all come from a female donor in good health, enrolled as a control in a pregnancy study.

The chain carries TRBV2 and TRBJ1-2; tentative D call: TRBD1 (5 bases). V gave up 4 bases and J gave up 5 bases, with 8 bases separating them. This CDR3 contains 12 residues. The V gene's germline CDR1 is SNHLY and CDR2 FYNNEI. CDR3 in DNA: TGTGCCAGCAGTGGGCAGGGTTATGGCTACACCTTC. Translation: CASSGQGYGYTF.

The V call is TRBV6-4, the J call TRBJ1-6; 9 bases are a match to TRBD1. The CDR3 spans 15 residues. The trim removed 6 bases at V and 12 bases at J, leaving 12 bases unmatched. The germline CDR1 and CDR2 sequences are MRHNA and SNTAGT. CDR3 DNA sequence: TGTGCCAGCAGGATGACCGGGACAGGGTCGATACCCCTCCACTTT. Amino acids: CASRMTGTGSIPLHF.

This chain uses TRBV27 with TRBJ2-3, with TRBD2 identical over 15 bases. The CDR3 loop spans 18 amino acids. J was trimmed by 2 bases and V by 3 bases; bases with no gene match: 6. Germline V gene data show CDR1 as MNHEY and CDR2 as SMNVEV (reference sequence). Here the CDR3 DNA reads TGTGCCAGCAGTTTGGGACTAGCGGGGGGCCCCATCACAGATACGCAGTATTTT. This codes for CASSLGLAGGPITDTQYF.

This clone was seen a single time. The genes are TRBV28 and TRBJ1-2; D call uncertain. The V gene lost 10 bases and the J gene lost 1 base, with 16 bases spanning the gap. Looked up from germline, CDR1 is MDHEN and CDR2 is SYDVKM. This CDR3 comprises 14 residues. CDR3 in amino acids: CANRQARVNYGYTF. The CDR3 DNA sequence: TGTGCCAACCGTCAGGCGAGGGTTAACTATGGCTACACCTTC.

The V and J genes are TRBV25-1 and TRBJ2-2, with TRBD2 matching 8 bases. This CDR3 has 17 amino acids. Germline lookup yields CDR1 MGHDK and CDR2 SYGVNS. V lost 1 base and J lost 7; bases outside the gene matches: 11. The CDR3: CASSEWILAGKNGELFF. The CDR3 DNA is TGTGCCAGCAGTGAATGGATTTTAGCGGGGAAAAACGGGGAGCTGTTTTTT. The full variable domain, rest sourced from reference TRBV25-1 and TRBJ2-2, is EADIYQTPRYLVIGTGKKITLECSQTMGHDKMYWYQQDPGMELHLIHYSYGVNSTEKGDLSSESTVSRIRTEHFPLTLESARPSHTSQYLCASSEWILAGKNGELFFGEGSRLTVL.

The CDR3 spells CASSLERTGGAYEQYF. The CDR3 DNA sequence: TGTGCCAGCAGCTTAGAGCGGACAGGGGGAGCATACGAGCAGTACTTC. The V gene is TRBV7-6, the J gene TRBJ2-7; TRBD1 matches at 10 bases. V shed 1 base, J shed 4 bases, and the junction held 7 bases outside the gene matches. The CDR3 is 16 residues long. Looked up from germline, CDR1 is SGHVS and CDR2 is FNYEAQ.

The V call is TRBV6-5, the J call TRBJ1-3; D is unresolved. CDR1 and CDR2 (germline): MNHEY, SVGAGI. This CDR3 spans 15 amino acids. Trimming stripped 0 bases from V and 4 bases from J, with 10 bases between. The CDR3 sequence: CASSYSGRVGNTIYF. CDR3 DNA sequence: TGTGCCAGCAGTTACTCAGGGAGGGTCGGAAACACCATATATTTT.

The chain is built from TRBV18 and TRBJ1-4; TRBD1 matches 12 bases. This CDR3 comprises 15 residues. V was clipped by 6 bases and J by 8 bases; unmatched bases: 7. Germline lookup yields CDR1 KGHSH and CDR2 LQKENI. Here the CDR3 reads CASSRGQGAIEKLFF. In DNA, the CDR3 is TGTGCCAGCTCTAGGGGACAGGGGGCGATCGAAAAACTGTTTTTT.

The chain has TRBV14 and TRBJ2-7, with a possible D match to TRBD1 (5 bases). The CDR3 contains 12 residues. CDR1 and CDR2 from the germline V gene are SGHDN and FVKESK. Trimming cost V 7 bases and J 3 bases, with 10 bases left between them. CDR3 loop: CASTNQGYEQYF. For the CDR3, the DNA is TGTGCCAGCACCAACCAGGGCTACGAGCAGTACTTC.

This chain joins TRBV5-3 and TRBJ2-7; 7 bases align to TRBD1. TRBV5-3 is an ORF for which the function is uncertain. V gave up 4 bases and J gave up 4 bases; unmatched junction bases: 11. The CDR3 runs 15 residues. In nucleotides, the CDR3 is TGTGCCAGAAGCCCCCTTCAGAGGGGGCCGTACGAGCAGTACTTC. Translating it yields CARSPLQRGPYEQYF.

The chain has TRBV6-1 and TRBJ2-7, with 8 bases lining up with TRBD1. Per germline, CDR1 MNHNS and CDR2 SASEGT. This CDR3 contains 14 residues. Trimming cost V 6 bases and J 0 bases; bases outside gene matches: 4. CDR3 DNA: TGTGCCAGCAGACAGGGACAGGACTCCTACGAGCAGTACTTC. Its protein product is CASRQGQDSYEQYF.

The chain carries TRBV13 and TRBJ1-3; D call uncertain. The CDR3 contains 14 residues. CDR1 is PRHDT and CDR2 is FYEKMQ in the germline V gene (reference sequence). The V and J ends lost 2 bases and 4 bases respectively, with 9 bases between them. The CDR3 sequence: CASSLTGSGNTIYF. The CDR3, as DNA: TGTGCCAGCAGCTTAACGGGGTCCGGAAACACCATATATTTT.

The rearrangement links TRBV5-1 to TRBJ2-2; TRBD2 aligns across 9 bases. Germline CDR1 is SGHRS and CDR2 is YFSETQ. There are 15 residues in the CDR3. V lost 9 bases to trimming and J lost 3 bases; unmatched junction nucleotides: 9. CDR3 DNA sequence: TGCGCCACCAGACTAGCGGCCCGCGACACCGGGGAGCTGTTTTTT. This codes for CATRLAARDTGELFF. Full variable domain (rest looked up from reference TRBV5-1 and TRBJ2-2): KAGVTQTPRYLIKTRGQQVTLSCSPISGHRSVSWYQQTPGQGLQFLFEYFSETQRNKGNFPGRFSGRQFSNSRSEMNVSTLELGDSALYLCATRLAARDTGELFFGEGSRLTVL.

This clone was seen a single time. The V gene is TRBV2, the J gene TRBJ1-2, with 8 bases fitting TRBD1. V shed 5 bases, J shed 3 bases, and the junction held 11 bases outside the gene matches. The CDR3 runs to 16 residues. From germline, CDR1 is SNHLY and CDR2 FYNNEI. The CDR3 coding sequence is TGTGCCAGCAGTTATAGTCATACACAGGGGGACTATGGCTACACCTTC. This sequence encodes CASSYSHTQGDYGYTF.

The CDR3 protein is CASSPTGQSYEQYF. The CDR3 bases are TGTGCCAGCTCACCAACGGGACAGTCCTACGAGCAGTACTTC. V gene TRBV18 combines with J gene TRBJ2-7, with 7 nucleotides matching TRBD1. Germline trimming cut 2 bases from V and 1 base from J; bases unmatched to any gene: 2. The germline gives CDR1 KGHSH, CDR2 LQKENI. The CDR3 has 14 amino acids.

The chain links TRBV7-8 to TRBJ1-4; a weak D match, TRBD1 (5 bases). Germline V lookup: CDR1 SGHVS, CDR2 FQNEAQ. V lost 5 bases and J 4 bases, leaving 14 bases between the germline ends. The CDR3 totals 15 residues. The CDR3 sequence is CASSLTGENNEKLFF. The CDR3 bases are TGTGCCAGCAGCCTAACAGGTGAAAATAATGAAAAACTGTTTTTT.

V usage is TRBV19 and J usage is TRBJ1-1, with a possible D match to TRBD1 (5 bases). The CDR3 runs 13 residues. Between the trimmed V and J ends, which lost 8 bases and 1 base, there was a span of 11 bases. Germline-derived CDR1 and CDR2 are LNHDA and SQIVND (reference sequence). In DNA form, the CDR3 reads TGTGCCAGTGCCACGACAGCGAACACTGAAGCTTTCTTT. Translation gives CASATTANTEAFF. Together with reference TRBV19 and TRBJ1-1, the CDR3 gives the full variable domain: DGGITQSPKYLFRKEGQNVTLSCEQNLNHDAMYWYRQDPGQGLRLIYYSQIVNDFQKGDIAEGYSVSREKKESFPLTVTSAQKNPTAFYLCASATTANTEAFFGQGTRLTVV.